This T cell receptor beta chain was obtained from a study of tumor and adjacent non-tumor tissue in lung cancer. Study-level results: Top 100 clones took a larger repertoire share in normal lung. Tumor tissue had significantly higher TCR diversity than normal lung.

Per the germline V gene, CDR1 is MNHNS and CDR2 is SASEGT. There are 12 residues in the CDR3. A word on this clonotype: Its antigen is not known. At one of its ends the junction is not consistent with the germline gene, which may arise from a read error.

Three rounds of nested PCR, following a modified ARM-PCR protocol, produced the TCRbeta library. Each CDR3 protein is one row after TCRdb ran MiXCR on the multiplex PCR reads. The table has 70,000 to 80,000 distinct CDR3 sequences, 55% to 75% seen once. This sample's RNA came from whole unsorted tissue. Between August and November 2014, newly diagnosed, chemotherapy-naive lung cancer patients underwent thoracic surgery in China. Sequencing was done on a sample of lung tumor tissue. This receptor was identified in a woman between 40 and 50 years old with non-small cell lung cancer. The V and J genes are TRBV6-1 and TRBJ2-7; 8 nucleotides line up with TRBD1. The CDR3 here is CDSRQGSYEQCF. CDR3 nucleotides: TGTGACAGCAGACAGGGGTCATACGAGCAGTGCTTC.